The 6 T cell receptor beta chains presented below share a single source sample, sequenced in a study of T cells in Graves' hyperthyroidism and ophthalmopathy. Amplification yielded TCR beta CDR3 regions, with RNA transcripts as the source. First-round RT-PCR of the TCR CDR3 relied on the HTBI primer set. Via MiXCR, TCRdb re-called the multiplex PCR reads, giving one row per CDR3 protein. This table holds hundreds of thousands of distinct CDR3 sequences, roughly 45% found once. Material for sequencing was peripheral blood or thyroid tissue (not recorded which). The receptors shown here come from an adult man with Graves' disease, either hyperthyroidism or ophthalmopathy (not recorded which).

The rearrangement joins TRBV7-8 to TRBJ1-1; D ambiguous. V lost 5 bases to trimming and J lost 0 bases, with 13 bases between them. Per germline, CDR1 SGHVS and CDR2 FQNEAQ. This CDR3 spans 15 amino acids. The CDR3 DNA sequence: TGTGCCAGCAGCCTCGGCGAACACTTGAACACTGAAGCTTTCTTT. This encodes CASSLGEHLNTEAFF.

This clonotype was counted between two and nine times. The chain recombines TRBV7-2 with TRBJ2-2, with 7 nucleotides matching TRBD1. CDR3 length: 15 amino acids. The germline V gene has CDR1 SGHTA and CDR2 FQGNSA. Unmatched junction bases numbered 3, after V lost 1 base and J lost 4 bases. The CDR3 here is CASSLVQGPTGELFF. The CDR3 region has the DNA TGTGCCAGCAGCTTAGTACAGGGGCCCACCGGGGAGCTGTTTTTT. Drawing the rest from reference TRBV7-2 and TRBJ2-2, the complete variable domain is GAGVSQSPSNKVTEKGKDVELRCDPISGHTALYWYRQSLGQGLEFLIYFQGNSAPDKSGLPSDRFSAERTGGSVSTLTIQRTQQEDSAVYLCASSLVQGPTGELFFGEGSRLTVL.

V usage is TRBV15 and J usage is TRBJ1-3; D not resolved. CDR3 length: 13 residues. CDR1 LNHNV and CDR2 YYDKDF come from the germline V gene (reference sequence). V was trimmed by 1 base and J by 8 bases, leaving 9 bases between them. The CDR3 sequence: CATSRGVSDTIYF. The DNA of the CDR3 is TGTGCCACCAGCAGAGGGGTGAGTGACACCATATATTTT.

In this sample, this clonotype turned up a few times. The V gene is TRBV20-1, the J gene TRBJ1-5; D uncertain. V dropped 7 bases and J dropped 0 bases, with 16 bases sitting between them. This CDR3 has 15 amino acids. Germline-derived CDR1 and CDR2 are DFQATT and SNEGSKA (reference sequence). The CDR3 sequence is CSGTDGGASNQPQHF. The CDR3 DNA is TGCAGTGGGACGGACGGCGGCGCTAGCAATCAGCCCCAGCATTTT.

The rearrangement joins TRBV2 to TRBJ1-4, with D unclear. The V gene lost 1 base and the J gene lost 0 bases, with 9 bases spanning the gap. The CDR3 covers 16 residues. Germline V CDR1 and CDR2: SNHLY, FYNNEI. The CDR3 loop is CASSEGAKATNEKLFF. DNA for the CDR3: TGTGCCAGCAGTGAAGGGGCCAAAGCAACTAATGAAAAACTGTTTTTT.

V usage is TRBV20-1 and J usage is TRBJ2-6; D possibly matches TRBD1 or TRBD2 (5 bases each). The CDR3 runs 16 residues. Trimming cost V 0 bases and J 2 bases, with 11 bases left between them. Germline V gene sequence: CDR1 DFQATT, CDR2 SNEGSKA (reference sequence). CDR3: CSARDRRGPGANVLTF. The CDR3 nucleotides are TGCAGTGCTAGAGATAGAAGGGGACCTGGGGCCAACGTCCTGACTTTC.